The T cell receptor beta chain described here comes from a study of beta chain features in type 1 diabetes. As for the study in general: Age and gender were similar between patients and healthy donors, as were cell yields. Sorted cells numbering around 100,000,000 were examined across all samples. Findings and caveats of the study: Junctions at VDJ sites from type 1 diabetes patients had fewer insertions and more deletions.

Sequencing targeted expressed TCRB transcripts, as all isolated RNA had been reverse transcribed. Assay: immunoSEQ multiplex PCR; the TCRdb copy retains only in-frame clones and omits some. Of under 450,000 clones in the sample, roughly 13% were seen once. This clone occurred a few times. The antigen is unknown. Without exception, sorted populations had purity beyond 98%. The CDR3 totals 13 residues. CDR1 is SQVTM, CDR2 ANQGSEA, per germline. Trimming removed 7 bases from V and 3 bases from J; junction bases left unmatched: 7. Sequenced material: naive CD4+ T cells from blood. The chain joins TRBV29-1 to TRBJ1-1, with 8 positions matching TRBD1. This receptor was identified in a man under 40 in good health. The CDR3 loop reads CSGKGQEHTEAFF. The CDR3 DNA reads TGCAGCGGCAAGGGACAGGAGCACACTGAAGCTTTCTTT. Drawing the rest from reference TRBV29-1 and TRBJ1-1, the complete variable domain is SAVISQKPSRDICQRGTSLTIQCQVDSQVTMMFWYRQQPGQSLTLIATANQGSEATYESGFVIDKFPISRPNLTFSTLTVSNMSPEDSSIYLCSGKGQEHTEAFFGQGTRLTVV.